This passage covers 30 T cell receptor beta chains from one sample sequenced in a study of CD8 T cells in ankylosing spondylitis. Points from the study as a whole: Blood of patients with ankylosing spondylitis appeared to be characterized by a TCR beta motif of about eight highly homologous variants.

Their cognate antigens are unknown. In TCRdb, the 5' RACE reads were re-called with MiXCR into one record per CDR3 protein. This sample carries about 840,000 distinct CDR3 sequences, 12% of them seen once, and the ten largest clones take 0.51%. The specimen was blood, either unsorted or a sorted T cell fraction (not recorded which). The receptors come from a male donor with ankylosing spondylitis.

V is TRBV20-1 and J is TRBJ1-2; D is possibly TRBD1 (6 bases). Trimming removed 0 bases at V and 5 bases at J, with 13 bases between. CDR3 length: 14 amino acids. Looked up from germline, CDR1 is DFQATT and CDR2 is SNEGSKA (reference sequence). The CDR3 sequence is CSARERGTPYGYTF. CDR3 DNA: TGCAGTGCTAGAGAGCGCGGGACACCGTATGGCTACACCTTC.

V usage is TRBV7-2 and J usage is TRBJ1-6; tentatively, D is TRBD1 (6 bases). V gave up 3 bases and J gave up 5 bases, with 11 bases separating them. This CDR3 is built from 15 residues. The germline V gene has CDR1 SGHTA and CDR2 FQGNSA. CDR3 sequence reads: CASSFSPGDNSPLHF. The CDR3, as DNA: TGTGCCAGCAGCTTTAGCCCAGGGGATAATTCACCCCTCCACTTT.

This clonotype was counted only a few times. The rearrangement links TRBV2 to TRBJ2-7; 7 nucleotides align to TRBD2. The CDR3 totals 10 residues. The germline CDR1 and CDR2 sequences are SNHLY and FYNNEI. The CDR3 sequence is CASAGDEQYF. CDR3 sequence (DNA): TGTGCTTCCGCGGGGGACGAGCAGTACTTC.

This clonotype has only a few counts. The gene calls are TRBV27 and TRBJ2-7, with a weak D call TRBD1 (5 bases). The CDR3 length is 12 residues. Trimming took 0 bases from V and 6 from J, leaving 6 bases between them. In germline, CDR1 is MNHEY, CDR2 SMNVEV (reference sequence). This CDR3 is CASSLSQGEQYF. The CDR3 DNA reads as TGTGCCAGCAGTTTATCCCAGGGCGAGCAGTACTTC.

This clonotype turned up a few times. The chain joins TRBV6-4 to TRBJ2-3; no clear D. This CDR3 is 15 amino acids long. Trimming cost V 6 bases and J 0 bases, with 13 bases left between them. The germline CDR1 and CDR2 sequences are MRHNA and SNTAGT. The CDR3 protein is CASSSNRASTDTQYF. The CDR3 DNA is TGTGCCAGCAGCTCAAACCGGGCTAGCACAGATACGCAGTATTTT.

This clonotype was seen a handful of times. V gene TRBV9 combines with J gene TRBJ2-3; 7 positions match TRBD2. The germline V gene encodes CDR1 SGDLS and CDR2 YYNGEE. CDR3 length: 18 residues. V shed 4 bases and J 3 bases; nucleotides not matched to a gene: 17. The CDR3 sequence: CASSSRDARTRLTDTQYF. CDR3 sequence (DNA): TGTGCCAGCAGCTCCCGCGACGCAAGGACTAGATTAACAGATACGCAGTATTTT.

This clonotype came up many times. The chain couples TRBV11-2 to TRBJ2-5; weak D call: TRBD2 (6 bases). This CDR3 spans 14 amino acids. From germline, CDR1 is SGHAT and CDR2 FQNNGV. Trimming took 5 bases from V and 4 from J, leaving 14 bases between them. As DNA, the CDR3 is TGTGCCAGCAGCCTCGGGGGACCGCGAGAGACCCAGTACTTC. It specifies CASSLGGPRETQYF.

This clonotype was detected a few times. This chain connects TRBV18 to TRBJ2-3; 12 bases line up with TRBD2. Germline loops: CDR1 KGHSH, CDR2 LQKENI. The V gene end was trimmed by 2 bases and the J gene end by 2 bases; junction bases not matched to a gene: 8. The CDR3 is 18 amino acids. CDR3 sequence (DNA): TGTGCCAGCTCACCATCACAAGGACTAGCGGGGACCACAGATACGCAGTATTTT. Amino acid sequence: CASSPSQGLAGTTDTQYF.

This clonotype has a count of ten or more. The gene calls are TRBV11-1 and TRBJ2-7; 7 bases line up with TRBD2. Germline lookup yields CDR1 SGHAT and CDR2 FQDESV (reference sequence). CDR3 size: 17 residues. V lost 5 bases, J lost 4 bases, and 17 bases stayed unmatched. The CDR3 here is CASSPREASGGGYEQYF. The CDR3 DNA reads TGTGCCAGCAGCCCCAGGGAGGCTAGCGGAGGAGGATACGAGCAGTACTTC.

There are many counts of this clonotype. This sequence joins TRBV6-5 and TRBJ2-2; unclear D gene. Trimming shortened V by 4 bases and J by 4 bases, and 13 bases separated the two germline ends. Per the germline V gene, CDR1 is MNHEY and CDR2 is SVGAGI. CDR3 length: 15 amino acids. DNA for the CDR3: TGTGCCAGCAGTTTTCTGTCCCGAAGCACCGGGGAGCTGTTTTTT. This sequence encodes CASSFLSRSTGELFF.

This clonotype was detected many times. The rearrangement uses TRBV20-1 and TRBJ2-5; D is unclear. Per germline, CDR1 DFQATT and CDR2 SNEGSKA (reference sequence). The CDR3 totals 11 residues. The V gene lost 8 bases and the J gene lost 2 bases, with 9 bases spanning the gap. The CDR3 sequence: CSLDGQETQYF. The CDR3, as DNA: TGCAGTCTAGACGGGCAAGAGACCCAGTACTTC.

The chain carries TRBV7-9 and TRBJ2-7; the match to TRBD1 covers 9 bases. Looked up from germline, CDR1 is SEHNR and CDR2 is FQNEAQ (reference sequence). The ends lost 5 bases at V and 2 bases at J; junction bases unmatched: 10. The CDR3 contains 16 residues. CDR3 in DNA: TGTGCCAGCAGCCCTAATCCGGGACAGGGCACCTACGAGCAGTACTTC. It encodes CASSPNPGQGTYEQYF.

V and J are TRBV6-2 or TRBV6-3 and TRBJ2-2; 7 bases are shared with TRBD2. CDR1 and CDR2 (germline): MNHEY, SVGEGT. This CDR3 comprises 16 residues. Unmatched junction bases numbered 5, after V lost 3 bases and J lost 1 base. The CDR3: CASSYIGGLNTGELFF. The CDR3 DNA reads as TGTGCCAGCAGTTATATCGGGGGGTTGAACACCGGGGAGCTGTTTTTT.

The chain carries TRBV5-1 and TRBJ1-4, with D maybe TRBD1 (5 bases). The CDR3 length is 14 residues. V lost 4 bases and J lost 5, with 12 bases in between. Germline assignment: CDR1 SGHRS and CDR2 YFSETQ. CDR3: CASSPGTANEKLFF. The CDR3 DNA sequence: TGCGCCAGCAGCCCCGGGACGGCAAATGAAAAACTGTTTTTT.

DNA of the CDR3: TGTGCCAGCAGCGTAGTTGGAGAGACCTATGGCTACACCTTC. It specifies CASSVVGETYGYTF. This rearrangement joins TRBV9 to TRBJ1-2, with D hard to call. CDR1 SGDLS and CDR2 YYNGEE come from the germline V gene. V dropped 0 bases and J dropped 4 bases, with 10 bases sitting between them. This CDR3 region has 14 residues.

V usage is TRBV10-3 and J usage is TRBJ1-1, with D tentatively TRBD1 (6 bases). Deletions cut 6 bases from V and 6 bases from J, with 14 bases between. This CDR3 region has 13 residues. In germline, CDR1 is ENHRY, CDR2 SYGVKD. CDR3 region: CAIREGGFAEAFF. The DNA for the CDR3 is TGTGCCATCAGGGAGGGGGGGTTCGCTGAAGCTTTCTTT.

This clonotype was seen repeatedly, ten times or more. V usage is TRBV7-8 and J usage is TRBJ2-1, with D possibly TRBD2 on 5 matching bases. CDR1 and CDR2 (germline): SGHVS, FQNEAQ. The CDR3 is made up of 11 amino acids. V was shortened by 6 bases and J by 8 bases, with 8 bases between the two germline ends. For the CDR3, the DNA is TGTGCCAGCAGATCGGGGTATGAGCAGTTCTTC. It yields the protein CASRSGYEQFF.

The chain uses TRBV7-2 and TRBJ1-2; D perhaps matches TRBD1 (5 bases). V was clipped by 5 bases and J by 4 bases, with 17 bases between them. The CDR3 covers 15 residues. Germline V lookup: CDR1 SGHTA, CDR2 FQGNSA. The CDR3 DNA is TGTGCCAGCAGCCTTAACAGGTTCGGGAGCTATGGCTACACCTTC. Encoded protein: CASSLNRFGSYGYTF.

The chain combines TRBV6-1 with TRBJ2-5; perhaps TRBD1 as D (6 bases). The germline gives CDR1 MNHNS, CDR2 SASEGT. Trimming took 6 bases from V and 2 from J, leaving 13 bases between them. The CDR3 runs 14 residues. CDR3 DNA sequence: TGTGCCAGCAGAAGACAGGTGCGGCAAGAGACCCAGTACTTC. Protein product: CASRRQVRQETQYF.

This chain uses TRBV20-1 with TRBJ1-1, with D tentatively TRBD1 (6 bases). Trimming cost V 8 bases and J 2 bases, with 15 bases left between them. The CDR3 has 13 amino acids. CDR1 is DFQATT and CDR2 is SNEGSKA in the germline V gene (reference sequence). DNA of the CDR3: TGCAGTATAACAGAGGGACACAACACTGAAGCTTTCTTT. This encodes CSITEGHNTEAFF.

This clonotype was observed at least ten times. This chain connects TRBV20-1 to TRBJ2-7; 9 bases align to TRBD1. The length of the CDR3 is 13 residues. Germline-derived CDR1 and CDR2 are DFQATT and SNEGSKA (reference sequence). Losses at the gene ends were 3 bases for V and 3 bases for J; bases not matched to a gene: 3. In nucleotides, the CDR3 is TGCAGTGCTAGGGACAGGGGATTCTACGAGCAGTACTTC. It is translated as CSARDRGFYEQYF.

J is TRBJ1-1 and V is TRBV20-1; 12 bases fit TRBD1. The CDR3 loop spans 17 amino acids. From germline, CDR1 is DFQATT and CDR2 SNEGSKA (reference sequence). DNA of the CDR3: TGCAGCGCTTGGGGCCGGGACAGGGGGCTTGGAAACACTGAAGCTTTCTTT. Translation: CSAWGRDRGLGNTEAFF.

This clonotype was detected a few times. V usage is TRBV6-1 and J usage is TRBJ2-2; D possibly corresponds to TRBD2 (6 bases). Trimming left V 6 bases short and J 0 bases short, with 11 bases between. In germline, CDR1 is MNHNS, CDR2 SASEGT. This CDR3 spans 15 amino acids. CDR3 protein: CASRGWGANTGELFF. The CDR3, as DNA: TGTGCCAGCAGAGGGTGGGGGGCGAACACCGGGGAGCTGTTTTTT.

This clonotype has only a few counts. This chain uses TRBV7-6 with TRBJ2-1; 8 positions match TRBD1. This CDR3 spans 15 amino acids. CDR1 and CDR2 (germline): SGHVS, FNYEAQ. The V gene end was trimmed by 5 bases and the J gene end by 6 bases; junction bases not matched to a gene: 9. CDR3 DNA: TGTGCCAGCAGCCCACGGACAGGGTACTTCAATGAGCAGTTCTTC. This gives the protein CASSPRTGYFNEQFF.

This clonotype has just a few counts. The chain joins TRBV28 to TRBJ2-1, with TRBD1 as a possible D gene (7 bases). CDR3 length: 17 residues. Germline values: CDR1 MDHEN, CDR2 SYDVKM. Trimming shortened V by 2 bases and J by 3 bases, and 17 bases separated the two germline ends. CDR3 bases: TGTGCCAGCAGTTTAGCGGGGACAGCGCCTTTCTACAATGAGCAGTTCTTC. As protein: CASSLAGTAPFYNEQFF.

As for this clonotype: A much larger clone differs by one base, so this may be a read error. The chain recombines TRBV12-3 or TRBV12-4 with TRBJ1-1; D remains ambiguous. V gave up 10 bases and J gave up 2 bases, with 14 bases separating them. This CDR3 comprises 13 residues. The CDR3 reads CATKKKLNTEAFF. CDR3 nucleotides: TGTGCCACCAAGAAGAAGTTAAACACTGAAGCTTTCTTT.

This clonotype was seen many times. V usage is TRBV9 and J usage is TRBJ2-5; 10 nucleotides agree with TRBD2. Germline V CDR1 and CDR2: SGDLS, YYNGEE. The CDR3 length is 15 residues. Trimming cost V 7 bases and J 2 bases; bases outside gene matches: 8. CDR3 residues: CASSVAGGVQETQYF. CDR3 bases: TGTGCCAGCTCCGTAGCGGGGGGCGTACAAGAGACCCAGTACTTC.

The chain recombines TRBV20-1 with TRBJ1-4, with D unresolved. CDR1 and CDR2 (germline): DFQATT, SNEGSKA (reference sequence). This CDR3 has 13 residues. V dropped 2 bases and J dropped 12 bases, with 16 bases sitting between them. The CDR3 DNA reads as TGCAGTGCTAGACTTTATGGACTTGGGGAACTGTTTTTT. Translated: CSARLYGLGELFF.

This clonotype was picked up many times. The J gene is TRBJ1-2, the V gene TRBV20-1; maybe TRBD1 (5 bases). This CDR3 contains 13 residues. Trimming cost V 4 bases and J 4 bases, with 13 bases left between them. The V gene's germline CDR1 is DFQATT and CDR2 SNEGSKA (reference sequence). CDR3 DNA: TGCAGTGCTACCATAGGGGACGGCTATGGCTACACCTTC. It is translated as CSATIGDGYGYTF.

This clonotype occurred many times. Its ends do not fully match the called genes, so a read error is possible. J is TRBJ2-3 and V is TRBV5-1; D ambiguous. The CDR3 extends over 11 amino acids. Germline CDR1 SGHRS, CDR2 YFSETQ. CDR3 residues: CASSLTDTQYF. In nucleotides, the CDR3 is TGTGCCAGCAGCCTCACAGATACGCAGTATTTT.